This TCR beta chain was sequenced for a study of neoadjuvant nivolumab and ipilimumab in lung cancer. Concerning this clone itself: What it binds is unknown.

Profiled with immunoSEQ multiplex PCR; TCRdb holds only in-frame clones, not every one. The sample yields approximately 40,000 clones, roughly 89% seen once. Study-wide results and limits: TCR richness and clonality were higher in tumors than adjacent uninvolved lung.

This sequence originates from an adult with non-small cell lung cancer. The sequenced sample was peripheral blood, obtained before neoadjuvant nivolumab, alone or with ipilimumab.

The CDR3 coding sequence is TGTGCCAGCATTCTCCGGGGGGGGTCTGGAAACACCATATATTTT. Protein product: CASILRGGSGNTIYF. V usage is TRBV7-9 and J usage is TRBJ1-3, with D possibly matching TRBD1 (5 bases). Germline values: CDR1 SEHNR, CDR2 FQNEAQ (reference sequence). CDR3 length: 15 residues. Trimming removed 7 bases at V and 1 base at J, with 14 bases between. Using reference TRBV7-9 and TRBJ1-3 for the parts outside the CDR3, the full variable domain is DTGVSQNPRHKITKRGQNVTFRCDPISEHNRLYWYRQTLGQGPEFLTYFQNEAQLEKSRLLSDRFSAERPKGSFSTLEIQRTEQGDSAMYLCASILRGGSGNTIYFGEGSWLTVV.